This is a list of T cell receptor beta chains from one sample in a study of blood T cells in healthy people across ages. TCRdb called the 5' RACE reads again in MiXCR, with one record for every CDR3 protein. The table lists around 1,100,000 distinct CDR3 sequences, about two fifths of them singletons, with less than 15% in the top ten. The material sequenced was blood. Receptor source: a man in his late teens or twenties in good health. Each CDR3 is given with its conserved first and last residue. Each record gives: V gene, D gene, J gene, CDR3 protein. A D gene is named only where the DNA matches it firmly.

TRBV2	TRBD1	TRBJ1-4	CASSLQGTNEKPFF
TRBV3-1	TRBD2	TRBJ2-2	CASSQDSIRLAANTGELFF
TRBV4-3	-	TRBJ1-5	CASSQDIGGQPQHF
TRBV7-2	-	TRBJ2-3	CASSLSKDTDTQYF
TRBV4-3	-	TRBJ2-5	CASSKDKGGETQYF
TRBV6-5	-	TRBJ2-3	CASSPRTDFSTDAQYF
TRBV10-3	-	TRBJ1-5	CAIRDAGGNQPQHF
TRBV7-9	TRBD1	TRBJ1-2	CASREGTALYGYTF
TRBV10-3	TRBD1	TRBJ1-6	CAISESGQGPYPLHF
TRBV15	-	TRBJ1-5	CATSPPGRSQSQHF
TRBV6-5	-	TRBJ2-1	CASSFLGGVSNEQFF
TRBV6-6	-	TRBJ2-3	CASSYTGLGTDTQYF
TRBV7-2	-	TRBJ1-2	CASSSDWSYYGYTF
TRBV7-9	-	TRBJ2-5	CASSLAFGNLGQYF
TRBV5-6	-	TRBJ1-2	CASSLEDNNYGYTF
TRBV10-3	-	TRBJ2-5	CAINGGRETQYF
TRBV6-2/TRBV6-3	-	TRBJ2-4	CASSYSRGRAKNIQYF
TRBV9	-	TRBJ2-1	CASSVGPSTDNEQFF
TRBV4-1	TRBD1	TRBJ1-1	CASSREQGRGTEAFF
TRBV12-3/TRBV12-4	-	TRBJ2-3	CASKDDTDTQYF
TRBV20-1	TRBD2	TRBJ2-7	CSARSLAGLEQYF
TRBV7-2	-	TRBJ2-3	CASSLSVDILSTDTQYF
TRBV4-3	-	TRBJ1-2	CASSRGRINYGYTF
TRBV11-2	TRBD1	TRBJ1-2	CASSSSGTGLYGYTF
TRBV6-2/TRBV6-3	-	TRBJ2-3	CAGRGRTDTQYF
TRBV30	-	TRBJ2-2	CAWNAISTGATGELFF
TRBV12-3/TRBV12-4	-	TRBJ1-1	CASSLSTATGGEAFF
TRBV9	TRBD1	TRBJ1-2	CASSEPAGGQDYGYTF
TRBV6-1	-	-	CASSERSSSYNEQYF
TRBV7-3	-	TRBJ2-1	CASSLSWGENEQFF
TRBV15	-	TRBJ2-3	CATSRDRAGVTDTQYF
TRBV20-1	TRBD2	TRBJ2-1	CSARAGFLGRTSAYNEQFF
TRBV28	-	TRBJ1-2	CASSRLSTNYGYTF
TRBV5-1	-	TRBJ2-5	CASSVGPGDYEQYF
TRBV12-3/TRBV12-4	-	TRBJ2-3	CASSLGTDAQYF
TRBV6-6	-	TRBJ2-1	CASRILTPYNEQFF
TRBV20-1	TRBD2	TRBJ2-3	CSARDLGPSGGRTDTQYF
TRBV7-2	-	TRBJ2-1	CASSPGQLEQFF
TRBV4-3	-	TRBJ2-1	CASSQDRWDGPYNEQFF
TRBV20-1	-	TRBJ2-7	CSASFVAGHEQYF
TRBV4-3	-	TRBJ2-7	CASSQVRSARNEQYF
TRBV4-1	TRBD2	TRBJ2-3	CASSRWLAGVPDTQYF
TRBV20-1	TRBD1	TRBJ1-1	CSATTGQENTEAFF
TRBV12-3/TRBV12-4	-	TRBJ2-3	CASSLAGAKTQYF
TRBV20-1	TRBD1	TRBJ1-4	CSARDWGQAANEKLFF
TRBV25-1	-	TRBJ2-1	CASGKGYNEQFF
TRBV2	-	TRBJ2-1	CASSPFSYNEQFF
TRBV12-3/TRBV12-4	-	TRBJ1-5	CASSSHPDQPQHF